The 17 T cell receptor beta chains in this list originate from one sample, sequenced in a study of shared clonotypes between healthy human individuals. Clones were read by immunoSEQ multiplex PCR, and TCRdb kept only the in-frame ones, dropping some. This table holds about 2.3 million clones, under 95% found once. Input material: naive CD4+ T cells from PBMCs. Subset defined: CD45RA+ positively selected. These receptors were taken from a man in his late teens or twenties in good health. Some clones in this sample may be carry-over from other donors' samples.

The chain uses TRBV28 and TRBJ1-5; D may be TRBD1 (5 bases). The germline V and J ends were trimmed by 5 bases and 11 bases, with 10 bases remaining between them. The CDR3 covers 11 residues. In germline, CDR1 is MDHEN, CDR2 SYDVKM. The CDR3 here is CASSGGFSQHF. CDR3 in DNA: TGTGCCAGCAGTGGGGGTTTTTCCCAGCATTTT.

The CDR3 reads CASRRAGGTQPQHF. For the CDR3, the DNA is TGTGCCAGCAGACGCGCAGGGGGCACCCAGCCCCAGCATTTT. This chain links TRBV13 with TRBJ1-5; 8 bases fit TRBD1. Germline lookup yields CDR1 PRHDT and CDR2 FYEKMQ (reference sequence). The trim removed 6 bases at V and 7 bases at J, leaving 8 bases unmatched. This CDR3 has 14 amino acids.

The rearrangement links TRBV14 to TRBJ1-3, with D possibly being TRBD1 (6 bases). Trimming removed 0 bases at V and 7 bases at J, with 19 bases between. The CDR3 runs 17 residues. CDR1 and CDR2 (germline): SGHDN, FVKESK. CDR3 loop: CASSQEPAGGAWNTIYF. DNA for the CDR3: TGTGCCAGCAGCCAAGAGCCCGCCGGGGGGGCGTGGAACACCATATATTTT.

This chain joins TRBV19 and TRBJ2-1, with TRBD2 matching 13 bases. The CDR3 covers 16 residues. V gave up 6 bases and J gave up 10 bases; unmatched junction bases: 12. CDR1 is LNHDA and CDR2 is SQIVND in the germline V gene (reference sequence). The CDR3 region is CASSPLLTSGGREQFF. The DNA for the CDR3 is TGTGCCAGTAGCCCGCTGCTGACTAGCGGGGGGCGGGAGCAGTTCTTC.

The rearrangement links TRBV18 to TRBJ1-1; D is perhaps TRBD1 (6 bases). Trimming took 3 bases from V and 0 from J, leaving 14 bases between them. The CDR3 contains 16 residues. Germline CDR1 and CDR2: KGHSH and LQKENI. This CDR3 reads CASSPRQDPMNTEAFF. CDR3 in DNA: TGTGCCAGCTCACCCCGACAGGATCCAATGAACACTGAAGCTTTCTTT.

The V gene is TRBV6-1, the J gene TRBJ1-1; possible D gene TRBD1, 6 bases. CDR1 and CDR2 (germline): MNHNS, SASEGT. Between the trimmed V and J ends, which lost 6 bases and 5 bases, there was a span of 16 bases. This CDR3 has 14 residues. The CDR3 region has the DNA TGTGCCAGCAGCCTAGCCGGTAGGGGGACTGAAGCTTTCTTT. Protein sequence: CASSLAGRGTEAFF.

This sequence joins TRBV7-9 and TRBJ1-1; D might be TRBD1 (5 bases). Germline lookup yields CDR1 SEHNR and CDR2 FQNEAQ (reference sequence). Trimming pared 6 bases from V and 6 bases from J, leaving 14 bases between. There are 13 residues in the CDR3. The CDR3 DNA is TGTGCCAGCAGTTTGAGGGTAGGGGCTGAAGCTTTCTTT. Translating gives CASSLRVGAEAFF. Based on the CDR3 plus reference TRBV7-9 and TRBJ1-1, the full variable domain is DTGVSQNPRHKITKRGQNVTFRCDPISEHNRLYWYRQTLGQGPEFLTYFQNEAQLEKSRLLSDRFSAERPKGSFSTLEIQRTEQGDSAMYLCASSLRVGAEAFFGQGTRLTVV.

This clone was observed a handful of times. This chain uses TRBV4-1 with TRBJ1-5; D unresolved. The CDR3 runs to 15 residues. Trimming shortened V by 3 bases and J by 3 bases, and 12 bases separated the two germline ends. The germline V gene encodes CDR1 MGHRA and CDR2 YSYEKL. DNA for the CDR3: TGCGCCAGCAGCCAGGTTGTGGGGATCAATCAGCCCCAGCATTTT. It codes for CASSQVVGINQPQHF.

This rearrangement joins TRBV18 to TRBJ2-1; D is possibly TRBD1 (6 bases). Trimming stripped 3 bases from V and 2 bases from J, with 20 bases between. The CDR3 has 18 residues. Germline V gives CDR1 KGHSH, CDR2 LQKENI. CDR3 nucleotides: TGTGCCAGCTCACCGTACGCCCAGGGGAGAGGGGCCTACAATGAGCAGTTCTTC. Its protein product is CASSPYAQGRGAYNEQFF.

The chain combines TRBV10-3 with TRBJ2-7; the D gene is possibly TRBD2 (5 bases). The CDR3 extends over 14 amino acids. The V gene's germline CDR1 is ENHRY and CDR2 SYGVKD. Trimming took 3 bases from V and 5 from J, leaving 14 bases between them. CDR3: CAISELAIRNEQYF. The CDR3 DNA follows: TGTGCCATCAGTGAATTAGCGATCCGGAACGAGCAGTACTTC.

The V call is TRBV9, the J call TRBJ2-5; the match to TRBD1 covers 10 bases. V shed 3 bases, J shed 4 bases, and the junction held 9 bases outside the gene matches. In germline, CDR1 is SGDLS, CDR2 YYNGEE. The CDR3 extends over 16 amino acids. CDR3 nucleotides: TGTGCCAGCAGCGCCGCTTCGGGACAGGGGCGAGAGACCCAGTACTTC. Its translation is CASSAASGQGRETQYF. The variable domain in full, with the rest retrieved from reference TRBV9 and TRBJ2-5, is DSGVTQTPKHLITATGQRVTLRCSPRSGDLSVYWYQQSLDQGLQFLIQYYNGEERAKGNILERFSAQQFPDLHSELNLSSLELGDSALYFCASSAASGQGRETQYFGPGTRLLVL.

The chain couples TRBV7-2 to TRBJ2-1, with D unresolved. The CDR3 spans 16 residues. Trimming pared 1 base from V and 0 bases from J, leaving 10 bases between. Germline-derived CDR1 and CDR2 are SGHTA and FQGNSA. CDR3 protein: CASSLGFELSYNEQFF. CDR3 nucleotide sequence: TGTGCCAGCAGCTTAGGATTCGAGCTCTCCTACAATGAGCAGTTCTTC.

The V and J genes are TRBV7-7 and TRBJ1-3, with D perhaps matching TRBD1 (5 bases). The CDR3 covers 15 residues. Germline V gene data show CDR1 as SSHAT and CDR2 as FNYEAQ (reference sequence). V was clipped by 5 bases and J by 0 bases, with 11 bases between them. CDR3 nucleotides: TGTGCCAGCAGCCCGGGGGGAACCTCTGGAAACACCATATATTTT. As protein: CASSPGGTSGNTIYF.

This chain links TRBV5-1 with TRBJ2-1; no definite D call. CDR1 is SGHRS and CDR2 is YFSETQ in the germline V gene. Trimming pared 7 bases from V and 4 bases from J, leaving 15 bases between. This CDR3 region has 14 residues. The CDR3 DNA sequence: TGCGCCAGCGAGCAGGCAATAGGTTACAATGAGCAGTTCTTC. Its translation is CASEQAIGYNEQFF.

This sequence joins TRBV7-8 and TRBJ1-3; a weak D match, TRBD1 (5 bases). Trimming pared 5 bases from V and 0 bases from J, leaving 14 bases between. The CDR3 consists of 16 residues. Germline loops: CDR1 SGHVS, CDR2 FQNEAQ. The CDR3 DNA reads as TGTGCCAGCAGCCGGGGGTGGGGATTCTCTGGAAACACCATATATTTT. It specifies CASSRGWGFSGNTIYF.

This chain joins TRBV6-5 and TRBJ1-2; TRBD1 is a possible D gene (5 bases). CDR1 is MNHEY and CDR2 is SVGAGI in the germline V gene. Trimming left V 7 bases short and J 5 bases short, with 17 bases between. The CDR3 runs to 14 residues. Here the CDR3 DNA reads TGTGCCAGCAATCCCTACCGAGGGGCATATGGCTACACCTTC. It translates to CASNPYRGAYGYTF.

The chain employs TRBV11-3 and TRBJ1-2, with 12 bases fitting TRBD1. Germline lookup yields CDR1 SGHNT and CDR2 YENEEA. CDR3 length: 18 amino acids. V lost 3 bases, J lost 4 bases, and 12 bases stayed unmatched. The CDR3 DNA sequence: TGTGCCAGCAGCTTGGCTCCGGGACAGGGGGCGCCGAGCTATGGCTACACCTTC. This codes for CASSLAPGQGAPSYGYTF.